Listed below are T cell receptor beta chains from one sample, sequenced in a study of T cell responses to AZD1222 COVID-19 vaccine. This table comes from immunoSEQ multiplex PCR, and its TCRdb copy is limited to in-frame clones, with some not included. The sample contains 66,000 or so clones, around 79% of which appear only once. The input for sequencing was peripheral blood, taken on day 0 of MenACWY control vaccination. These receptors all come from an adult in good health. Both conserved end residues are part of each CDR3. The D gene is left open where the match is weak. The size field is filled for only some rows; it gives once, few, many or a size class.

V gene	clone size	D gene	J gene	CDR3 DNA	CDR3 protein
TRBV7-9	-	TRBD2	TRBJ2-3	TGTGCCAGCAGCTTATCTCCCAGCGGGGGGGCTGATACGCAGTATTTT	CASSLSPSGGADTQYF
TRBV28	-	-	TRBJ1-2	TGTGCCAGCAGGTCCACTGCCTACATCAACTATGGCTACACCTTC	CASRSTAYINYGYTF
TRBV18	-	-	TRBJ2-1	TGTGCCAGCTCACCGGGGGATGAGCAGTTCTTC	CASSPGDEQFF
TRBV10-2	once	-	TRBJ1-6	TGCGCCAGCAGTCTTGACGGATATAATTCACCCCTCCACTTT	CASSLDGYNSPLHF
TRBV19	once	-	TRBJ1-5	TGTGCCAGTAGTAGACCCAGGATCACGGGTCAGCCCCAGCATTTT	CASSRPRITGQPQHF
TRBV14	-	-	TRBJ2-1	TGTGCCAGCAGCCAACTACAGGGAGGCAATGAGCAGTTCTTC	CASSQLQGGNEQFF
TRBV18	-	-	TRBJ1-1	TGTGCCAGCTCCCCTTGGGGGGGAGGAAACACTGAAGCTTTCTTT	CASSPWGGGNTEAFF
TRBV28	-	-	TRBJ2-3	TGTGCCAGCAGTCTCCCGACAGGACTTACAATCACAGATACGCAGTATTTT	CASSLPTGLTITDTQYF
TRBV19	-	-	TRBJ2-3	TGTGCCAGTAGTAGGACAGCACCCGGGCTAAACACAGATACGCAGTATTTT	CASSRTAPGLNTDTQYF
TRBV28	few	-	TRBJ1-1	TGTGCCAGCAGGGGCCCGGGGAGGAACACTGAAGCTTTCTTT	CASRGPGRNTEAFF
TRBV14	-	-	TRBJ2-2	TGTGCCAGCAGCCAATACACTGGAGCGAACACCGGGGAGCTGTTTTTT	CASSQYTGANTGELFF
TRBV7-2	once	-	TRBJ1-3	TGTGCCAGCAGCTTAGTCCCTCAACAGGGCCTCTCTGGAAACACCATATATTTT	CASSLVPQQGLSGNTIYF
TRBV28	-	-	TRBJ1-5	TGTGCCGCCGAGGCGCGGACAGCACTCAATCAGCCCCAGCATTTT	CAAEARTALNQPQHF
TRBV7-2	-	-	TRBJ2-2	TGTGCCAGCAGCTTAGCTGTCGGGGAGCTGTTTTTT	CASSLAVGELFF
TRBV6-6	once	-	TRBJ1-6	TGTGCCAGCAGTTACAGAGGGAGTGGCCTAGGCCTCCACTTT	CASSYRGSGLGLHF
TRBV18	-	-	TRBJ2-2	TGTGCCAGCTCACCAAGCCTTACGAACACCGGGGAGCTGTTTTTT	CASSPSLTNTGELFF
TRBV10-1	-	-	TRBJ2-7	TGCGCCAGCAGTGAGGGAGGGGGCGGTAAGTACTTC	CASSEGGGGKYF
TRBV12-3/TRBV12-4	-	-	TRBJ1-2	TGTGCCAGCAGTTGGACAGCTAACTATGGCTACACCTTC	CASSWTANYGYTF
TRBV7-2	once	-	TRBJ1-1	TGTGCCAGCAGAATTCCGGGACAGAACACTGAAGCTTTCTTT	CASRIPGQNTEAFF
TRBV5-4	-	-	TRBJ1-1	TGTGCCAGCAGCGCCAAGACAGGCGCGGACACTGAAGCTTTCTTT	CASSAKTGADTEAFF
TRBV18	few	TRBD2	TRBJ2-3	TGTGCCAGCTCACCGGTTCAACTCAGCGGGGGGGGCGATACGCAGTATTTT	CASSPVQLSGGGDTQYF
TRBV28	-	-	TRBJ2-5	TGTGCCTCGACCGGGGCCTTGGAAGAGACCCAGTACTTC	CASTGALEETQYF
TRBV2	-	-	TRBJ2-7	TGTGCCAGCAGTGAGACAGAAACCTACGAGCAGTACTTC	CASSETETYEQYF